The next 27 T cell receptor beta chains were all read from a single sample in a study of memory CD4+ T cells and cytomegalovirus serostatus (dated by TCRdb to the late 2010s). The library was built by means of the immunoSEQ multiplex PCR assay. The table was pulled from immuneACCESS by TCRdb, which kept in-frame rearrangements only. Such tables lose some clones; where checked, under half of the loss comes from unresolved V genes, and the rest has no known cause. A total of roughly 50,000 clones appear in this sample, about 77% of them only once. Approximately 0.78% of the sample goes to the ten largest clones. Single viable CD3+CD4+CD8-CD45RO+ cells were sorted as memory CD4+ T cells on a FACSAria II. The specimen was memory CD4+ T cells from blood. These receptor sequences come from an adult in good health and CMV-seronegative.

V and J are TRBV9 and TRBJ1-6; no reliable D call. Looked up from germline, CDR1 is SGDLS and CDR2 is YYNGEE. Trimming shortened V by 5 bases and J by 9 bases, and 18 bases separated the two germline ends. CDR3 length equals 15 residues. CDR3: CASRKDSSGSSPLHF. Here the CDR3 DNA reads TGTGCCAGCAGAAAGGACTCCTCGGGGAGTTCACCCCTCCACTTT.

This chain links TRBV7-6 with TRBJ2-3; D not certain. Trimming left V 2 bases short and J 4 bases short, with 10 bases between. Germline-derived CDR1 and CDR2 are SGHVS and FNYEAQ. This CDR3 is 14 amino acids long. The DNA of the CDR3 is TGTGCCAGCAGCTTATCTATTGGTGCAGATACGCAGTATTTT. The encoded protein is CASSLSIGADTQYF.

This chain connects TRBV15 to TRBJ2-4; TRBD2 matches 9 bases. With V trimmed by 0 bases and J by 10 bases, 7 bases remained unmatched. The germline V gene has CDR1 LNHNV and CDR2 YYDKDF (reference sequence). The CDR3 runs to 15 residues. The CDR3 is CATSRDQGLARIQYF. The CDR3 bases are TGTGCCACCAGCAGAGATCAGGGACTAGCTAGGATTCAGTACTTC.

V is TRBV19 and J is TRBJ2-1, with D perhaps TRBD2 (6 bases). This CDR3 has 16 amino acids. V was clipped by 6 bases and J by 7 bases, with 22 bases between them. Germline assignment: CDR1 LNHDA and CDR2 SQIVND (reference sequence). This chain's CDR3 is CASSLSAGRPANEQFF. The CDR3 nucleotides are TGTGCCAGTAGCCTCTCTGCGGGGCGCCCCGCGAATGAGCAGTTCTTC.

The chain joins TRBV2 to TRBJ1-1; maybe TRBD1 (5 bases). This CDR3 is 13 amino acids long. Germline V lookup: CDR1 SNHLY, CDR2 FYNNEI. V dropped 4 bases and J dropped 11 bases, with 17 bases sitting between them. The CDR3 loop reads CASSGEGHPGAFF. DNA of the CDR3: TGTGCCAGCAGTGGGGAGGGGCACCCAGGGGCTTTCTTT.

This clone has more than one count but fewer than ten. The rearrangement uses TRBV2 and TRBJ2-5, with TRBD2 matching 8 bases. From germline, CDR1 is SNHLY and CDR2 FYNNEI. Germline trimming cut 1 base from V and 5 bases from J; bases unmatched to any gene: 6. The CDR3 runs 15 residues. The CDR3 bases are TGTGCCAGCAGTGAAGAGGTAGCGGGGCGGGAGACCCAGTACTTC. It codes for CASSEEVAGRETQYF.

The chain uses TRBV29-1 and TRBJ1-2; D remains ambiguous. Germline values: CDR1 SQVTM, CDR2 ANQGSEA. The length of the CDR3 is 10 residues. V lost 1 base, J lost 7 bases, and 4 bases lay in between. CDR3 protein: CSVEGGGYTF. The DNA of the CDR3 is TGCAGCGTTGAAGGGGGTGGCTACACCTTC.

The chain recombines TRBV6-1 with TRBJ1-1; D may be TRBD1 (5 bases). V was trimmed by 7 bases and J by 1 base, leaving 16 bases between them. In germline, CDR1 is MNHNS, CDR2 SASEGT. The CDR3 has 15 residues. As DNA, the CDR3 is TGTGCCAGCATAAGAGGGGTGGCGGGGAACACTGAAGCTTTCTTT. Translated: CASIRGVAGNTEAFF.

The chain couples TRBV30 to TRBJ2-4; weak D call: TRBD2 (6 bases). V was clipped by 0 bases and J by 1 base, with 10 bases between them. Germline V gene lookup returns CDR1 GTSNPN and CDR2 SVGIG (reference sequence). The CDR3 covers 15 residues. This CDR3 reads CAWSVWRGAKNIQYF. CDR3 bases: TGTGCCTGGAGTGTCTGGAGGGGCGCCAAAAACATTCAGTACTTC. Complete variable domain (other parts from reference TRBV30 and TRBJ2-4): SQTIHQWPATLVQPVGSPLSLECTVEGTSNPNLYWYRQAAGRGLQLLFYSVGIGQISSEVPQNLSASRPQDRQFILSSKKLLLSDSGFYLCAWSVWRGAKNIQYFGAGTRLSVL.

This chain joins TRBV15 and TRBJ2-1; 8 bases line up with TRBD2. The length of the CDR3 is 16 residues. With 1 base clipped from V and 6 bases from J, the junction kept 8 bases outside the gene matches. Per germline, CDR1 LNHNV and CDR2 YYDKDF (reference sequence). The CDR3 is CATSRVSGRRGNEQFF. CDR3 bases: TGTGCCACCAGCAGAGTAAGCGGGAGACGAGGCAATGAGCAGTTCTTC.

J is TRBJ2-1 and V is TRBV6-5; 10 nucleotides line up with TRBD2. Trimming at V came to 5 bases and at J to 6 bases, leaving 7 bases not matched to a gene. Germline V lookup: CDR1 MNHEY, CDR2 SVGAGI. This CDR3 has 15 amino acids. DNA for the CDR3: TGTGCCAGCAGTAGAGGACTAGCGGAGGTCAATGAGCAGTTCTTC. Translated, it gives CASSRGLAEVNEQFF.

This clone was counted only a few times. The gene calls are TRBV18 and TRBJ2-7; weak D call: TRBD1 (6 bases). V lost 4 bases to trimming and J lost 2 bases, with 6 bases between them. CDR3 length: 12 amino acids. Germline V gene data show CDR1 as KGHSH and CDR2 as LQKENI. CDR3 protein: CASSQGAYEQYF. DNA for the CDR3: TGTGCCAGCTCACAGGGGGCCTACGAGCAGTACTTC.

The chain employs TRBV5-6 and TRBJ1-2; D gene unclear. The CDR3 runs to 12 residues. Trimming stripped 2 bases from V and 2 bases from J, with 4 bases between. Looked up from germline, CDR1 is SGHDT and CDR2 is YYEEEE. The CDR3 region is CASSFGNYGYTF. CDR3 coding DNA: TGTGCCAGCAGCTTCGGAAACTATGGCTACACCTTC.

V gene TRBV28 combines with J gene TRBJ1-2; D unresolved. Per the germline V gene, CDR1 is MDHEN and CDR2 is SYDVKM. The CDR3 contains 15 residues. V lost 2 bases and J 0 bases, leaving 10 bases between the germline ends. The CDR3: CASSLIRSANYGYTF. CDR3 DNA sequence: TGTGCCAGCAGTTTAATTCGGTCAGCTAACTATGGCTACACCTTC.

The chain recombines TRBV6-5 with TRBJ2-1, with 14 bases matching TRBD2. Germline CDR1 reads MNHEY; CDR2 reads SVGAGI. V gave up 2 bases and J gave up 8 bases; unmatched junction bases: 5. This CDR3 region has 16 residues. CDR3 protein: CASSYGGLAGGDEQFF. CDR3 nucleotides: TGTGCCAGCAGTTACGGTGGACTAGCGGGGGGTGATGAGCAGTTCTTC.

The gene calls are TRBV4-1 and TRBJ1-2; D remains unclear. Deletions cut 1 base from V and 1 base from J, with 10 bases between. The CDR3 runs 15 residues. Germline V gives CDR1 MGHRA, CDR2 YSYEKL. CDR3 DNA: TGCGCCAGCAGCCAAGCAGCCTCAGATAACTATGGCTACACCTTC. Its translation is CASSQAASDNYGYTF.

This clone was seen more than once but under ten times. The chain carries TRBV5-6 and TRBJ2-5, with D perhaps matching TRBD1 (6 bases). V gave up 4 bases and J gave up 3 bases, with 22 bases separating them. The V gene's germline CDR1 is SGHDT and CDR2 YYEEEE. This CDR3 contains 17 residues. In DNA form, the CDR3 reads TGTGCCAGCAGCATTGTACAGGGCCCCTCGACGAAAGAGACCCAGTACTTC. Its protein product is CASSIVQGPSTKETQYF.

This rearrangement joins TRBV2 to TRBJ2-4; D is uncertain. Trimming left V 5 bases short and J 3 bases short, with 8 bases between. Germline assignment: CDR1 SNHLY and CDR2 FYNNEI. The CDR3 has 13 residues. The CDR3 region is CASSNLVKNIQYF. The CDR3 coding sequence is TGTGCCAGCAGTAATCTTGTCAAAAACATTCAGTACTTC. Complete variable domain (other parts from reference TRBV2 and TRBJ2-4): EPEVTQTPSHQVTQMGQEVILRCVPISNHLYFYWYRQILGQKVEFLVSFYNNEISEKSEIFDDQFSVERPDGSNFTLKIRSTKLEDSAMYFCASSNLVKNIQYFGAGTRLSVL.

V usage is TRBV5-1 and J usage is TRBJ2-5, with D possibly TRBD2 on 6 matching bases. V was shortened by 6 bases and J by 1 base, with 16 bases between the two germline ends. Germline V gives CDR1 SGHRS, CDR2 YFSETQ. The CDR3 has 15 residues. This CDR3 is CASTFSSGVQETQYF. In DNA, the CDR3 is TGCGCCAGCACGTTCTCGTCGGGAGTCCAAGAGACCCAGTACTTC.

This clone was detected only a few times. The chain combines TRBV5-4 with TRBJ2-3; 10 bases agree with TRBD2. The CDR3 extends over 15 amino acids. Germline assignment: CDR1 SGHNT and CDR2 YYREEE (reference sequence). V shed 1 base and J 3 bases; nucleotides not matched to a gene: 2. The CDR3 DNA sequence: TGTGCCAGCAGCTTGACTAGCGGGGAGACAGATACGCAGTATTTT. Residues: CASSLTSGETDTQYF.

The gene calls are TRBV7-2 and TRBJ2-7; 10 nucleotides agree with TRBD1. The junction had 5 bases not matched to a gene; V was cut back by 5 bases and J by 4 bases. The CDR3 extends over 14 amino acids. Germline loops: CDR1 SGHTA, CDR2 FQGNSA. The CDR3 DNA follows: TGTGCCAGCAGCCCCAGGACAGGGGGATACGAGCAGTACTTC. This codes for CASSPRTGGYEQYF.

This clone appeared a few times. This chain uses TRBV7-9 with TRBJ2-5, with 8 bases identical to TRBD1. This CDR3 region has 14 residues. With V trimmed by 3 bases and J by 2 bases, 2 bases remained unmatched. CDR1 is SEHNR, CDR2 FQNEAQ, per germline (reference sequence). The CDR3 DNA follows: TGTGCCAGCAGCTTCGGACAGGGACAAGAGACCCAGTACTTC. Encoded protein: CASSFGQGQETQYF.

The chain is built from TRBV27 and TRBJ1-1; unclear D gene. Germline lookup yields CDR1 MNHEY and CDR2 SMNVEV (reference sequence). V dropped 8 bases and J dropped 0 bases, with 13 bases sitting between them. This CDR3 region has 14 residues. CDR3 residues: CASRALQLNTEAFF. The CDR3 nucleotides read TGTGCCAGCCGGGCGTTACAGTTGAACACTGAAGCTTTCTTT.

The sample holds one count of this clone. This chain links TRBV7-2 with TRBJ1-4; a weak D match, TRBD1 (6 bases). The germline V and J ends were trimmed by 0 bases and 8 bases, with 16 bases remaining between them. The germline V gene encodes CDR1 SGHTA and CDR2 FQGNSA. The CDR3 totals 16 residues. This chain's CDR3 is CASSLAGALRQEKLFF. CDR3 DNA sequence: TGTGCCAGCAGCTTAGCGGGGGCTCTTCGGCAGGAAAAACTGTTTTTT.

A few counts support this clone. The V gene is TRBV7-2, the J gene TRBJ1-6, with TRBD1 as a possible D gene (5 bases). The CDR3 loop spans 14 amino acids. Germline lookup yields CDR1 SGHTA and CDR2 FQGNSA. Trimming removed 4 bases at V and 7 bases at J, with 11 bases between. CDR3: CASSYRRQNSPLHF. CDR3 sequence (DNA): TGTGCCAGCAGCTATCGACGACAGAATTCACCCCTCCACTTT.

This clone showed up just once. CDR3 region: CASSLGRENTEAFF. DNA for the CDR3: TGTGCCAGCAGCTTGGGCAGGGAGAACACTGAAGCTTTCTTT. The chain combines TRBV5-6 with TRBJ1-1; a possible D gene is TRBD1 (5 bases). The CDR3 sequence is 14 residues long. Trimming took off 0 bases at V and 1 base at J, with 7 bases between the two ends. The germline V gene encodes CDR1 SGHDT and CDR2 YYEEEE.

The gene calls are TRBV30 and TRBJ2-1; 10 nucleotides line up with TRBD2. CDR1 is GTSNPN and CDR2 is SVGIG in the germline V gene (reference sequence). The CDR3 totals 17 residues. J gave up 0 bases and V 3 bases, and 8 bases lay outside the gene matches. CDR3 sequence reads: CAWRGGLAGVSYNEQFF. CDR3 DNA sequence: TGTGCCTGGAGAGGGGGCCTAGCGGGAGTCTCCTACAATGAGCAGTTCTTC. Based on the CDR3 plus reference TRBV30 and TRBJ2-1, the full variable domain is SQTIHQWPATLVQPVGSPLSLECTVEGTSNPNLYWYRQAAGRGLQLLFYSVGIGQISSEVPQNLSASRPQDRQFILSSKKLLLSDSGFYLCAWRGGLAGVSYNEQFFGPGTRLTVL.